The rows below give T cell receptor beta chains drawn from one sample of a study of cytomegalovirus exposure and HLA in healthy donors. Measured with immunoSEQ multiplex PCR; TCRdb has only the in-frame clones, and not every one. The sample carries around 150,000 clones, 76% recorded once. Sequenced material: PBMCs. These receptor sequences come from a male donor in good health and CMV-seronegative. The CDR3 runs from the conserved cysteine through the conserved F or W. A D gene is named only where the DNA matches it firmly. Some rows mark clone size as missing; the rest say once, few, many or name a class of expanded clone.

J: TRBJ1-1; V: TRBV29-1; D: TRBD1; size: -; DNA: TGCAGCGTCAGGGACAGACAAACTGAAGCTTTCTTT; CDR3: CSVRDRQTEAFF
J: TRBJ1-2; V: TRBV30; D: -; size: -; DNA: TGTGCCTGGAGTGGGAGGGGCAGCGGCTACACCTTC; CDR3: CAWSGRGSGYTF
J: TRBJ1-5; V: TRBV19; D: TRBD1; size: -; DNA: TGTGCCAGTAGGGGGACAGGGGTATGGGGGTATAGCAATCAGCCCCAGCATTTT; CDR3: CASRGTGVWGYSNQPQHF
J: TRBJ1-6; V: TRBV7-2; D: -; size: once; DNA: TGTGCCAGCAGCTTAGATAAGGGCTCGGGAAATTCACCCCTCCACTTT; CDR3: CASSLDKGSGNSPLHF
J: TRBJ2-5; V: TRBV18; D: -; size: -; DNA: TGTGCCAGCTCACCACCGGAGGGAGAGACCCAGTACTTC; CDR3: CASSPPEGETQYF
J: TRBJ1-5; V: TRBV30; D: -; size: -; DNA: TGTGCCTGGAGTCTAGCCCAGGCGCTTAATCAGCCCCAGCATTTT; CDR3: CAWSLAQALNQPQHF
J: TRBJ1-1; V: TRBV7-9; D: -; size: -; DNA: TGTGCCAGCAGCCGAGACACTGAAGCTTTCTTT; CDR3: CASSRDTEAFF
J: TRBJ2-7; V: TRBV28; D: -; size: -; DNA: TGTGCCAGCAGTGGGAGTGAGGGGGAGAGGACCTACGAGCAGTACTTC; CDR3: CASSGSEGERTYEQYF
J: TRBJ2-7; V: TRBV6-5; D: -; size: -; DNA: TGTGCCAGCAGTTACTCGTATAGCTCCTACGAGCAGTACTTC; CDR3: CASSYSYSSYEQYF
J: TRBJ2-7; V: TRBV4-1; D: TRBD2; size: -; DNA: TGCGCCAGCAGCCAAGGAAGCCCAAGCGGGAACAACGAGCAGTACTTC; CDR3: CASSQGSPSGNNEQYF
J: TRBJ2-7; V: TRBV28; D: TRBD2; size: -; DNA: TGTGCCAGCAGTCCGCTAGCGGAGAGCTCCTACGAGCAGTACTTC; CDR3: CASSPLAESSYEQYF
J: TRBJ2-5; V: TRBV30; D: TRBD1; size: once; DNA: TGTGCCTGGAGGCCGGGACAGGGGGCAGGAGAGACCCAGTACTTC; CDR3: CAWRPGQGAGETQYF
J: TRBJ1-4; V: TRBV4-3; D: -; size: few; DNA: TGCGCCAGCAGCCAAGACAGGGGCGTCATAGGAAATGAAAAACTGTTTTTT; CDR3: CASSQDRGVIGNEKLFF
J: TRBJ2-1; V: TRBV29-1; D: TRBD1; size: -; DNA: TGCAGCGCCAACAGGGGAAATGAGCAGTTCTTC; CDR3: CSANRGNEQFF
J: TRBJ1-1; V: TRBV11-2; D: -; size: -; DNA: TGTGCCAGCAGCCTGCTCGCAGTGAACACTGAAGCTTTCTTT; CDR3: CASSLLAVNTEAFF
J: TRBJ1-6; V: TRBV7-6; D: -; size: -; DNA: TGTGCCAGCAGCTTAGCGGGACACCAACCCCTCCACTTT; CDR3: CASSLAGHQPLHF
J: TRBJ1-2; V: TRBV30; D: TRBD1; size: -; DNA: TGTCCGTACAGGGGGGATAAAGCTAACTATGGCTACACCTTC; CDR3: CPYRGDKANYGYTF
J: TRBJ2-7; V: TRBV5-4; D: TRBD1; size: -; DNA: TGTGCCAGCAGCCCGGCGACAGGGGGTACCTACGAGCAGTACTTC; CDR3: CASSPATGGTYEQYF
J: TRBJ2-2; V: TRBV4-3; D: -; size: few; DNA: TGCGCCAGCACAGGGGATAGGGGACAGAACACCGGGGAGCTGTTTTTT; CDR3: CASTGDRGQNTGELFF
J: TRBJ1-3; V: TRBV19; D: TRBD1; size: -; DNA: TGTGCCAGGGTGGGGGACAGGCGCGACTCTGGAAACACCATATATTTT; CDR3: CARVGDRRDSGNTIYF
J: TRBJ2-1; V: TRBV10-3; D: TRBD2; size: -; DNA: TGTGCCACCGGGACTAGCGGGATTGTGAATGAGCAGTTCTTC; CDR3: CATGTSGIVNEQFF
J: TRBJ1-3; V: TRBV7-9; D: -; size: -; DNA: TGTTCCAGCAGCTCCGGGGGGGGACCAACCTCTGGAAACACCATATATTTT; CDR3: CSSSSGGGPTSGNTIYF
J: TRBJ2-5; V: TRBV25-1; D: TRBD2; size: few; DNA: TGTGCCAGCAGCCCTTCTAGCGGGAGGGCCCCAGAGACCCAGTACTTC; CDR3: CASSPSSGRAPETQYF
J: TRBJ2-3; V: TRBV4-2; D: TRBD2; size: -; DNA: TGTGCCAGCAGCCCTAGCGGGGGGGAATTCACAGATACGCAGTATTTT; CDR3: CASSPSGGEFTDTQYF
J: TRBJ2-7; V: TRBV29-1; D: -; size: -; DNA: TGCAGCGTGGAGGACTCCTACGAGCAGTACTTC; CDR3: CSVEDSYEQYF
J: TRBJ1-6; V: TRBV2; D: TRBD1; size: -; DNA: TGTGCCACCCTCTCGGACAGGGAGACTCCCCTCCACTTT; CDR3: CATLSDRETPLHF
J: TRBJ1-2; V: TRBV19; D: -; size: -; DNA: TGTGCCAGTACCCTGGGGGGGTCCTATGGCTACACCTTC; CDR3: CASTLGGSYGYTF
J: TRBJ2-1; V: TRBV14; D: TRBD2; size: once; DNA: TGTGCCAGCAGCCAACGCGGGAGCTCCTACAATGAGCAGTTCTTC; CDR3: CASSQRGSSYNEQFF
J: TRBJ2-2; V: TRBV2; D: TRBD2; size: once; DNA: TGTGCCAGCTTGCGGGAGGGCCGAATCGGGGAGCTGTTTTTT; CDR3: CASLREGRIGELFF
J: TRBJ2-7; V: TRBV7-3; D: TRBD1; size: -; DNA: TGTGCCAGCAGCTTAGGGCCGGGACAGACGTACGAGCAGTACTTC; CDR3: CASSLGPGQTYEQYF
J: TRBJ1-1; V: TRBV28; D: TRBD1; size: few; DNA: TGTGCCAGCACCTGGACAGGGAACACTGAAGCTTTCTTT; CDR3: CASTWTGNTEAFF
J: TRBJ2-2; V: TRBV2; D: -; size: -; DNA: TGTGCCAGCCGGGCCGAGGACAGAGAAAACACCGGGGAGCTGTTTTTT; CDR3: CASRAEDRENTGELFF
J: TRBJ2-3; V: TRBV9; D: -; size: -; DNA: TGTGCCAGCAGCGCCCACACAGTAAGCACAGATACGCAGTATTTT; CDR3: CASSAHTVSTDTQYF
J: TRBJ2-7; V: TRBV7-2; D: TRBD2; size: -; DNA: TGTGCCAGCAGCGGGTTAGGAGCGGGACCCTACGAGCAGTACTTC; CDR3: CASSGLGAGPYEQYF
J: TRBJ2-3; V: TRBV5-1; D: TRBD1; size: -; DNA: TGCGCCAGCAGCTCGGGACAGGGGGGCACAGATACGCAGTATTTT; CDR3: CASSSGQGGTDTQYF
J: TRBJ2-3; V: TRBV7-2; D: -; size: -; DNA: TGTGCCAGCAGCCAACGGTATGCTAGCACAGATACGCAGTATTTT; CDR3: CASSQRYASTDTQYF
J: TRBJ2-3; V: TRBV6-1; D: TRBD2; size: -; DNA: TGTGCCAGCAGCTCCCTAGCGGGAGTTTACAGTGCGCAGTATTTT; CDR3: CASSSLAGVYSAQYF
J: TRBJ1-4; V: TRBV7-9; D: -; size: -; DNA: TGTGCCAGCGGGCTCAGGGAGACGGGAGGAAAACTGTTTTTT; CDR3: CASGLRETGGKLFF
J: TRBJ1-5; V: TRBV11-2; D: -; size: -; DNA: TGTGCCAGCAGCTTAGGGGCGAACAATCAGCCCCAGCATTTT; CDR3: CASSLGANNQPQHF
J: TRBJ1-5; V: TRBV27; D: -; size: few; DNA: TGTGCCAGCAGTTTGAGGGGGAATCAGCCCCAGCATTTT; CDR3: CASSLRGNQPQHF
J: TRBJ1-1; V: TRBV7-9; D: TRBD1; size: -; DNA: TGTGCCAGCAGCTTATTCCCGTTCAGGGGGGAGAAAACTGAAGCTTTCTTT; CDR3: CASSLFPFRGEKTEAFF
J: TRBJ2-7; V: TRBV30; D: TRBD2; size: -; DNA: TGTGCCTGGATCGCTAGCGGAGGTGGGTTCTACGAGCAGTACTTC; CDR3: CAWIASGGGFYEQYF
J: TRBJ2-1; V: TRBV28; D: TRBD1; size: -; DNA: TGTGCCAGCAGTCCCGCCGACAGGGAGTCCTACAATGAGCAGTTCTTC; CDR3: CASSPADRESYNEQFF
J: TRBJ1-5; V: TRBV15; D: -; size: -; DNA: TGTGCCACCAGCAGAGGGGCGGGGGGGGCTAGTCAGCCCCAGCATTTT; CDR3: CATSRGAGGASQPQHF
J: TRBJ2-2; V: TRBV11-2; D: TRBD2; size: once; DNA: TGTGCCAGCAGTCGAAGCGGGAGGGCGAACACCGGGGAGCTGTTTTTT; CDR3: CASSRSGRANTGELFF
J: TRBJ1-2; V: TRBV6-6; D: TRBD1; size: -; DNA: TGTGCCAGCAGTCACAAGGGGGCCCTTAACTATGGCTACACCTTC; CDR3: CASSHKGALNYGYTF
J: TRBJ2-7; V: TRBV30; D: -; size: -; DNA: TGTGCCTGGAGGGGGGGAGGGGGACCGATCTACGAGCAGTACTTC; CDR3: CAWRGGGGPIYEQYF
J: TRBJ2-7; V: TRBV28; D: -; size: -; DNA: TGTGCCAGCAGTATCTTTTCCTACGAGCAGTACTTC; CDR3: CASSIFSYEQYF